One sample yielded the 32 T cell receptor beta chains listed below, sequenced in a study of T cells in localized non-small cell lung cancer. Sequenced by immunoSEQ multiplex PCR; TCRdb stores in-frame clones only, minus some. The data show under 65,000 clones, roughly 90% seen once. Specimen: peripheral blood, collected before any cancer treatment. The receptors stem from a man aged 35-75 years with stage I squamous cell lung carcinoma.

This chain uses TRBV4-2 with TRBJ1-4, with 7 bases aligning to TRBD1. V gave up 4 bases and J gave up 7 bases; unmatched junction bases: 3. This CDR3 comprises 13 residues. CDR1 is LGHNA, CDR2 YNFKEQ, per germline. The CDR3 spells CASSLGTVEKLFF. The CDR3 DNA reads TGTGCCAGCAGCCTTGGGACAGTTGAAAAACTGTTTTTT.

The gene calls are TRBV7-2 and TRBJ2-1; 8 positions match TRBD2. This CDR3 comprises 12 residues. V shed 8 bases, J shed 9 bases, and the junction held 6 bases outside the gene matches. The germline CDR1 and CDR2 sequences are SGHTA and FQGNSA. The DNA of the CDR3 is TGTGCCAGCGGGATAGCGGGGACTGAGCAGTTCTTC. Translated: CASGIAGTEQFF. Based on the CDR3 plus reference TRBV7-2 and TRBJ2-1, the full variable domain is GAGVSQSPSNKVTEKGKDVELRCDPISGHTALYWYRQSLGQGLEFLIYFQGNSAPDKSGLPSDRFSAERTGGSVSTLTIQRTQQEDSAVYLCASGIAGTEQFFGPGTRLTVL.

V usage is TRBV11-2 and J usage is TRBJ1-4, with D perhaps matching TRBD1 (6 bases). The germline V gene has CDR1 SGHAT and CDR2 FQNNGV. Trimming removed 2 bases from V and 3 bases from J, with 16 bases in between. The CDR3 has 17 residues. The DNA of the CDR3 is TGTGCCAGCAGCTTAACCAGGGGAATAGGATCTAATGAAAAACTGTTTTTT. Protein product: CASSLTRGIGSNEKLFF.

This chain uses TRBV16 with TRBJ1-5; TRBD1 might be the D (6 bases). The CDR3 runs to 18 residues. Trimming shortened V by 2 bases and J by 2 bases, and 19 bases separated the two germline ends. The germline gives CDR1 KGHSY, CDR2 FQNENV. CDR3 region: CASSQPGQMAAGNQPQHF. Here the CDR3 DNA reads TGTGCCAGCAGCCAACCAGGACAGATGGCCGCGGGCAATCAGCCCCAGCATTTT.

This chain connects TRBV4-3 to TRBJ2-7; D is ambiguous. The CDR3 covers 14 residues. CDR1 LGHNA and CDR2 YSLEER come from the germline V gene. The V gene lost 1 base and the J gene lost 0 bases, with 7 bases spanning the gap. The DNA for the CDR3 is TGCGCCAGCAGCCAAGTTCACAGCTCCTACGAGCAGTACTTC. Its protein product is CASSQVHSSYEQYF.

CDR3 DNA: TGCAGTGCTAGAGAGCGCGGGGAGCTGTTTTTT. Its protein is CSARERGELFF. The V and J genes are TRBV20-1 and TRBJ2-2; D is unclear. The CDR3 is made up of 11 amino acids. Germline values: CDR1 DFQATT, CDR2 SNEGSKA (reference sequence). V was cut by 0 bases and J by 7 bases, with 3 bases left in between.

The chain uses TRBV7-9 and TRBJ1-4, with no clear D. CDR3 length equals 14 residues. Trimming shortened V by 4 bases and J by 10 bases, and 16 bases separated the two germline ends. From germline, CDR1 is SEHNR and CDR2 FQNEAQ (reference sequence). CDR3 DNA: TGTGCCAGCAGCTCTTACAAGGGTCAAGGAAAACTGTTTTTT. It codes for CASSSYKGQGKLFF.

The chain has TRBV28 and TRBJ2-1; the match to TRBD1 covers 7 bases. The CDR3 is made up of 16 amino acids. Germline-derived CDR1 and CDR2 are MDHEN and SYDVKM. With 3 bases clipped from V and 7 bases from J, the junction kept 12 bases outside the gene matches. This CDR3 is CASSFELFGTDNEQFF. The CDR3 DNA reads TGTGCCAGCAGTTTTGAGTTATTCGGGACAGATAATGAGCAGTTCTTC.

The CDR3, as DNA: TGTGCCAGCAGTTTGTTGACAGCCCTCAATCAGCCCCAGCATTTT. This translates into CASSLLTALNQPQHF. The V and J genes are TRBV28 and TRBJ1-5; possibly TRBD1 for D (5 bases). The CDR3 contains 15 residues. V was trimmed by 3 bases and J by 3 bases, leaving 12 bases between them. CDR1 is MDHEN and CDR2 is SYDVKM in the germline V gene.

The chain is built from TRBV5-4 and TRBJ2-7; D is ambiguous. Germline CDR1 SGHNT, CDR2 YYREEE (reference sequence). The CDR3 is made up of 14 amino acids. V dropped 4 bases and J dropped 2 bases, with 13 bases sitting between them. CDR3 nucleotide sequence: TGTGCCAGCAGCCCCCAGGACGGTACCTACGAGCAGTACTTC. Amino acid sequence: CASSPQDGTYEQYF.

This clone was found once. The J gene is TRBJ1-1, the V gene TRBV7-8; TRBD1 agrees at 8 bases. V lost 2 bases and J lost 4; bases outside the gene matches: 3. Per the germline V gene, CDR1 is SGHVS and CDR2 is FQNEAQ. The CDR3 spans 14 residues. CDR3 loop: CASSLRQGPTEAFF. CDR3 in DNA: TGTGCCAGCAGCTTAAGACAGGGGCCCACTGAAGCTTTCTTT.

The gene calls are TRBV7-2 and TRBJ2-6; 9 nucleotides match TRBD1. CDR3 length equals 21 residues. Per the germline V gene, CDR1 is SGHTA and CDR2 is FQGNSA. With 0 bases clipped from V and 2 bases from J, the junction kept 14 bases outside the gene matches. CDR3: CASSLAGGTGTVIAGANVLTF. Written as DNA, the CDR3 is TGTGCCAGCAGCTTAGCGGGGGGGACAGGGACGGTTATTGCTGGGGCCAACGTCCTGACTTTC.

A single count supports this clone. The V call is TRBV5-8, the J call TRBJ2-7; tentatively, D is TRBD2 (5 bases). The CDR3 is made up of 14 amino acids. Germline-derived CDR1 and CDR2 are SGHTS and YDEGEE. The V and J ends lost 1 base and 2 bases respectively, with 10 bases between them. The chain's CDR3 is CASSLYRTAYEQYF. The CDR3 DNA reads as TGTGCCAGCAGCTTGTATAGGACTGCCTACGAGCAGTACTTC.

V is TRBV19 and J is TRBJ2-5; no clear D. CDR3 length equals 14 residues. Trimming took off 3 bases at V and 4 bases at J, with 12 bases between the two ends. Germline CDR1 and CDR2: LNHDA and SQIVND (reference sequence). The CDR3 DNA is TGTGCCAGTAGTATTGGATCCATTCCAGAGACCCAGTACTTC. This codes for CASSIGSIPETQYF. Full variable domain (missing parts from reference TRBV19 and TRBJ2-5): DGGITQSPKYLFRKEGQNVTLSCEQNLNHDAMYWYRQDPGQGLRLIYYSQIVNDFQKGDIAEGYSVSREKKESFPLTVTSAQKNPTAFYLCASSIGSIPETQYFGPGTRLLVL.

The genes are TRBV27 and TRBJ2-2; no reliable D call. The CDR3 is 18 residues long. The V end was cut by 5 bases, the J end by 3 bases, with 22 bases between. The germline V gene has CDR1 MNHEY and CDR2 SMNVEV (reference sequence). CDR3 loop: CASSPSPIRSFHTGELFF. The CDR3 DNA follows: TGTGCCAGCAGTCCCTCACCCATACGGAGCTTTCACACCGGGGAGCTGTTTTTT.

V and J are TRBV5-1 and TRBJ2-7, with TRBD1 matching over 7 bases. Unmatched junction bases numbered 12, after V lost 4 bases and J lost 5 bases. Germline values: CDR1 SGHRS, CDR2 YFSETQ. This CDR3 has 15 residues. CDR3 coding DNA: TGCGCCAGCAGCCTGGTAGGGGGCAACGGGAACGAGCAGTACTTC. Amino acid sequence: CASSLVGGNGNEQYF.

The chain combines TRBV11-2 with TRBJ2-7, with D perhaps matching TRBD2 (6 bases). This CDR3 is built from 14 residues. The germline V gene has CDR1 SGHAT and CDR2 FQNNGV. V lost 0 bases and J 7 bases, leaving 13 bases between the germline ends. CDR3 sequence: CASSLDGTSLEQYF. CDR3 sequence (DNA): TGTGCCAGCAGCTTAGATGGGACTTCCTTAGAGCAGTACTTC.

The gene calls are TRBV5-6 and TRBJ2-7, with unresolved D. The CDR3 runs 14 residues. Germline V gene sequence: CDR1 SGHDT, CDR2 YYEEEE. V shed 7 bases and J shed 3 bases, with 17 bases lying between them. CDR3 DNA: TGTGCCAGCTCTGGAGATATGGGGTACTACGAGCAGTACTTC. Translated: CASSGDMGYYEQYF. The whole variable domain, remainder taken from reference TRBV5-6 and TRBJ2-7, is DAGVTQSPTHLIKTRGQQVTLRCSPKSGHDTVSWYQQALGQGPQFIFQYYEEEERQRGNFPDRFSGHQFPNYSSELNVNALLLGDSALYLCASSGDMGYYEQYFGPGTRLTVT.

This clone showed up just once. The chain is built from TRBV7-2 and TRBJ2-3; 12 nucleotides line up with TRBD2. Losses at the gene ends were 1 base for V and 8 bases for J; bases not matched to a gene: 7. CDR1 is SGHTA, CDR2 FQGNSA, per germline. This CDR3 is 16 amino acids long. The CDR3 DNA is TGTGCCAGCAGCTTAGGAGCAGGACTAGCGGGATCTACGCAGTATTTT. It yields the protein CASSLGAGLAGSTQYF.

The chain links TRBV28 to TRBJ2-7; 8 bases fit TRBD2. The V and J ends lost 4 bases and 2 bases, in that order; junction bases with no gene match: 4. This CDR3 has 14 residues. From germline, CDR1 is MDHEN and CDR2 SYDVKM. The chain's CDR3 is CASSSTSGPYEQYF. The CDR3 coding sequence is TGTGCCAGCAGTTCAACTAGCGGTCCCTACGAGCAGTACTTC.

V usage is TRBV13 and J usage is TRBJ2-7; TRBD2 is a possible D gene (5 bases). The germline CDR1 and CDR2 sequences are PRHDT and FYEKMQ (reference sequence). Trimming shortened V by 0 bases and J by 5 bases, and 11 bases separated the two germline ends. The CDR3 contains 14 residues. The CDR3 sequence: CASSLGRALDEQYF. The CDR3 nucleotides read TGTGCCAGCAGCTTAGGGCGGGCCTTAGACGAGCAGTACTTC.

This chain joins TRBV28 and TRBJ2-5; D not resolved. CDR1 is MDHEN, CDR2 SYDVKM, per germline. This CDR3 has 14 amino acids. The V and J ends lost 4 bases and 1 base respectively, with 10 bases between them. This CDR3 reads CASSSVGGQETQYF. Here the CDR3 DNA reads TGTGCCAGCAGTTCGGTCGGCGGCCAAGAGACCCAGTACTTC.

The rearrangement uses TRBV4-1 and TRBJ2-7; 8 bases match TRBD2. V lost 1 base to trimming and J lost 2 bases; unmatched junction nucleotides: 7. This CDR3 is built from 16 residues. Germline assignment: CDR1 MGHRA and CDR2 YSYEKL. The CDR3 is CASSQAAGRGAYEQYF. The CDR3 DNA follows: TGCGCCAGCAGCCAAGCCGCGGGGCGGGGGGCCTACGAGCAGTACTTC.

The table lists this clone with a few counts. V is TRBV28 and J is TRBJ1-3, with TRBD1 matching over 7 bases. The germline V gene encodes CDR1 MDHEN and CDR2 SYDVKM. The CDR3 spans 15 residues. Trimming cost V 4 bases and J 2 bases; bases outside gene matches: 5. The CDR3 region has the DNA TGTGCCAGCAGTTCAGACAGGGTCCCTGGAAACACCATATATTTT. This translates into CASSSDRVPGNTIYF.

The chain links TRBV7-2 to TRBJ2-1, with 7 positions matching TRBD2. CDR3 length equals 14 residues. Germline V gene sequence: CDR1 SGHTA, CDR2 FQGNSA. Trimming cost V 5 bases and J 9 bases; bases outside gene matches: 10. The CDR3 region has the DNA TGTGCCAGCAGCCCCGTGGCGGGAGCTCGTGAGCAGTTCTTC. It translates to CASSPVAGAREQFF.

V and J are TRBV29-1 and TRBJ1-2; D may be TRBD1 (5 bases). Per the germline V gene, CDR1 is SQVTM and CDR2 is ANQGSEA. Trimming pared 2 bases from V and 6 bases from J, leaving 10 bases between. The CDR3 sequence is 12 residues long. For the CDR3, the DNA is TGCAGCGTTGAACGGCAGGGTAATGGCTACACCTTC. It translates to CSVERQGNGYTF. The whole variable domain, filled in from reference TRBV29-1 and TRBJ1-2, reads SAVISQKPSRDICQRGTSLTIQCQVDSQVTMMFWYRQQPGQSLTLIATANQGSEATYESGFVIDKFPISRPNLTFSTLTVSNMSPEDSSIYLCSVERQGNGYTFGSGTRLTVV.

The gene calls are TRBV19 and TRBJ2-5, with a tentative D call TRBD1 (7 bases). There are 13 residues in the CDR3. Trimming removed 7 bases at V and 4 bases at J, with 13 bases between. Germline values: CDR1 LNHDA, CDR2 SQIVND (reference sequence). CDR3 residues: CASKTGDRETQYF. The CDR3 region has the DNA TGTGCCAGTAAGACGGGGGACAGAGAGACCCAGTACTTC.

This clone occurred a few times. The V call is TRBV9, the J call TRBJ1-2; D unresolved. Germline values: CDR1 SGDLS, CDR2 YYNGEE. Trimming cost V 3 bases and J 6 bases, with 9 bases left between them. CDR3 length equals 12 residues. The CDR3 DNA reads TGTGCCAGCAGCGAGTGGGCAGATGGCTACACCTTC. Its translation is CASSEWADGYTF.

This clone turned up a few times. This rearrangement joins TRBV5-6 to TRBJ1-5; D perhaps matches TRBD1 (5 bases). This CDR3 contains 12 residues. CDR1 SGHDT and CDR2 YYEEEE come from the germline V gene. V lost 2 bases and J lost 7, with 7 bases in between. The CDR3 DNA follows: TGTGCCAGCAGCTTAGCAGGGCAGCCCCAGCATTTT. It encodes CASSLAGQPQHF.

The V gene is TRBV13, the J gene TRBJ2-7, with a possible D match to TRBD2 (6 bases). V lost 5 bases to trimming and J lost 4 bases, with 18 bases between them. CDR1 and CDR2 (germline): PRHDT, FYEKMQ (reference sequence). This CDR3 has 15 amino acids. The CDR3 loop reads CASSLPVGSKYEQYF. CDR3 bases: TGTGCCAGCAGCCTACCGGTCGGGAGTAAGTACGAGCAGTACTTC.

The chain carries TRBV6-1 and TRBJ2-5, with D perhaps assigned TRBD1 or TRBD2 (7 bases each). Germline lookup yields CDR1 MNHNS and CDR2 SASEGT. The CDR3 is 14 residues long. Trimming pared 7 bases from V and 1 base from J, leaving 13 bases between. CDR3 coding DNA: TGTGCCAGCACCCCAGGGGGGGCCCAAGAGACCCAGTACTTC. Translating it yields CASTPGGAQETQYF.

The chain combines TRBV10-3 with TRBJ2-7; 7 bases map to TRBD2. Germline trimming cut 0 bases from V and 0 bases from J; bases unmatched to any gene: 11. From germline, CDR1 is ENHRY and CDR2 SYGVKD. The CDR3 covers 18 residues. The CDR3 sequence: CAISESGGGGRSSYEQYF. CDR3 bases: TGTGCCATCAGTGAGTCAGGCGGGGGTGGCCGAAGCTCCTACGAGCAGTACTTC.